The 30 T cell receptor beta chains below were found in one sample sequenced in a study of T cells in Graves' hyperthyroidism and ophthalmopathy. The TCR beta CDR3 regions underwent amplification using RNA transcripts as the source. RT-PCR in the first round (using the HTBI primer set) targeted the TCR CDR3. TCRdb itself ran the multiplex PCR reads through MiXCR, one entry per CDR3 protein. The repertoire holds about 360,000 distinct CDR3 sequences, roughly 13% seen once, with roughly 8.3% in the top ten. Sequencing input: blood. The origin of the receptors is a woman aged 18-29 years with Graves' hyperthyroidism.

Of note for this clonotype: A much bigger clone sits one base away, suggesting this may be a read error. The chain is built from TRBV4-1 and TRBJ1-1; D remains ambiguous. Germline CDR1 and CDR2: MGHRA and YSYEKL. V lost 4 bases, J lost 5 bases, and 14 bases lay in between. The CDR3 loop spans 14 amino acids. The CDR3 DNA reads TGCGCCAGCAGCCGCTGGGCGAGGGAAACTGAAGCTTTCTTT. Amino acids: CASSRWARETEAFF.

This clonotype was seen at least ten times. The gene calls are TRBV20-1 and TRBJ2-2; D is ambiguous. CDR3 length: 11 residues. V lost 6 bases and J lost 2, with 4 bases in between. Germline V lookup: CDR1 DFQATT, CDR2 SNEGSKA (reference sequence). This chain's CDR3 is CSAHNTGELFF. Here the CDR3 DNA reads TGCAGTGCCCACAACACCGGGGAGCTGTTTTTT.

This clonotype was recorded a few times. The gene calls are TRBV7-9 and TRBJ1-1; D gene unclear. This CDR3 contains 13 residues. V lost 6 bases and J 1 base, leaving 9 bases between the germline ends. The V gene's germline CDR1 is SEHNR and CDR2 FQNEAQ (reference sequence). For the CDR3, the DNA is TGTGCCAGCAGACCGGACGGGAACACTGAAGCTTTCTTT. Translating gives CASRPDGNTEAFF.

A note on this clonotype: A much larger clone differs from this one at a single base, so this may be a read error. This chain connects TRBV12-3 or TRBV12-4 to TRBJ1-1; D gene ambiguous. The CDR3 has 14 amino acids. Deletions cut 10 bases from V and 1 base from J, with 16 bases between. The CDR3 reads CANIHGGSNTEAFF. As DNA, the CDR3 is TGTGCCAACATTCACGGAGGGTCGAACACTGAAGCTTTCTTT.

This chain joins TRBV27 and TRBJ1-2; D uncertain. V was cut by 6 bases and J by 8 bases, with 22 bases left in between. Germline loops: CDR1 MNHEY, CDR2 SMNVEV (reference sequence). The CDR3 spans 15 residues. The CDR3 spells CASRSRTERSGGYTF. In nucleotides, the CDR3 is TGTGCCAGCAGGAGTAGGACGGAACGATCTGGCGGCTACACCTTC.

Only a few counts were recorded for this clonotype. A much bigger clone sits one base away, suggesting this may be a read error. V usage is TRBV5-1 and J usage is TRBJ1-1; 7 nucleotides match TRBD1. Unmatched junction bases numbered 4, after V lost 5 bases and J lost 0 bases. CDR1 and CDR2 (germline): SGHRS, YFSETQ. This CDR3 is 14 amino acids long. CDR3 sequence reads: CASRKGTVNTEAFF. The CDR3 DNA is TGCGCCAGCAGGAAGGGGACAGTGAACACTGAAGCTTTCTTT.

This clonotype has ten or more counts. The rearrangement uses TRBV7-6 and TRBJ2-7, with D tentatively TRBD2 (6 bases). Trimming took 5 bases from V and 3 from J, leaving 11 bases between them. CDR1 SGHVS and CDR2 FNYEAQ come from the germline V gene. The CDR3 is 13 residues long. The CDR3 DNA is TGTGCCAGCAGCACATTCGGGGGCTACGAGCAGTACTTC. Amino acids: CASSTFGGYEQYF.

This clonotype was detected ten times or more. The CDR3 coding sequence is TGTGCCAGCACCTTCCAAATCAGGACAGTCAGGGAGGCGACCCAGTACTTC. Residues: CASTFQIRTVREATQYF. J is TRBJ2-5 and V is TRBV27, with D perhaps assigned TRBD1 or TRBD2 (6 bases each). The germline V gene encodes CDR1 MNHEY and CDR2 SMNVEV (reference sequence). The CDR3 sequence is 17 residues long. V was cut by 7 bases and J by 7 bases, with 28 bases left in between.

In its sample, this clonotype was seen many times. In DNA, the CDR3 is TGTGCCAGCAGTGCGCCGGGACTAGCGGGGTACGAGCAGTACTTC. Residues: CASSAPGLAGYEQYF. The chain carries TRBV25-1 and TRBJ2-7; 13 bases map to TRBD2. There are 15 residues in the CDR3. V shed 4 bases, J shed 4 bases, and the junction held 4 bases outside the gene matches. CDR1 and CDR2 from the germline V gene are MGHDK and SYGVNS.

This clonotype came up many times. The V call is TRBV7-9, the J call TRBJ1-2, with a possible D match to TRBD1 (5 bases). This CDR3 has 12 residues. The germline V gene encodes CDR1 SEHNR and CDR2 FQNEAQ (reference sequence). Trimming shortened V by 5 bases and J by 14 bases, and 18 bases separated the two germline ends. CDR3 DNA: TGTGCCAGCAGCGCAAGAGGGAGGGGTTGGACCTTC. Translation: CASSARGRGWTF.

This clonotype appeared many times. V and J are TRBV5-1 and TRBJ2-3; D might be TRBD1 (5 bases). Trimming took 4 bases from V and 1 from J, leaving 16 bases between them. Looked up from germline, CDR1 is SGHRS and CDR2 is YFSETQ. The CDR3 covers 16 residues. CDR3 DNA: TGCGCCAGCAGCAACGCACAGGCGCCGGGCACAGATACGCAGTATTTT. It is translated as CASSNAQAPGTDTQYF.

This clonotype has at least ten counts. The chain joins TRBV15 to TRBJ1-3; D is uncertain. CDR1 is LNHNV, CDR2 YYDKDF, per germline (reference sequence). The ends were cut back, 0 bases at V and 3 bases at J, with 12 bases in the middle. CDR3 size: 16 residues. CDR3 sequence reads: CATSREPSAVGNTIYF. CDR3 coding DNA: TGTGCCACCAGCAGAGAACCCTCGGCAGTTGGAAACACCATATATTTT.

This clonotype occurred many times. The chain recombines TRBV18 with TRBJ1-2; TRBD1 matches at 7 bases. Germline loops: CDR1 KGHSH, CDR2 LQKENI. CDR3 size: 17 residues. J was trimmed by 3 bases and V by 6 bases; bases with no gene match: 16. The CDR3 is CASSRFGQSTGDYGYTF. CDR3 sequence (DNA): TGTGCCAGCTCCCGATTCGGACAGTCAACAGGGGACTATGGCTACACCTTC. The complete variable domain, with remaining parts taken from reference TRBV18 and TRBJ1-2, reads NAGVMQNPRHLVRRRGQEARLRCSPMKGHSHVYWYRQLPEEGLKFMVYLQKENIIDESGMPKERFSAEFPKEGPSILRIQQVVRGDSAAYFCASSRFGQSTGDYGYTFGSGTRLTVV.

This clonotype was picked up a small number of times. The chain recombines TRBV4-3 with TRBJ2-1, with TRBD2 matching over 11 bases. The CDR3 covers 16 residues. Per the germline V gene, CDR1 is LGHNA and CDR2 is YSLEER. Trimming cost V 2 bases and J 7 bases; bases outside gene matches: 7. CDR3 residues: CASSQPGTSGYNEQFF. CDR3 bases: TGCGCCAGCAGCCAACCCGGGACTAGCGGTTATAATGAGCAGTTCTTC.

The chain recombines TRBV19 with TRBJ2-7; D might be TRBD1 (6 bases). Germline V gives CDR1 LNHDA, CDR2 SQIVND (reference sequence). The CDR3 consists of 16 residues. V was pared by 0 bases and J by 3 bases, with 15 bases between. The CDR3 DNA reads TGTGCCAGTAGTATAGAATCCGGGACACACTACTACGAGCAGTACTTC. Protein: CASSIESGTHYYEQYF.

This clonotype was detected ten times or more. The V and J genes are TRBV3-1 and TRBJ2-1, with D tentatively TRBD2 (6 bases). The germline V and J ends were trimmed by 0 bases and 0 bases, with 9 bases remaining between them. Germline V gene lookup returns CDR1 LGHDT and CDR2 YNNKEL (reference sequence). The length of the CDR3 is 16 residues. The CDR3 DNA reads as TGTGCCAGCAGCCAAGATTTGGGGGGCTCCTACAATGAGCAGTTCTTC. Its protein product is CASSQDLGGSYNEQFF.

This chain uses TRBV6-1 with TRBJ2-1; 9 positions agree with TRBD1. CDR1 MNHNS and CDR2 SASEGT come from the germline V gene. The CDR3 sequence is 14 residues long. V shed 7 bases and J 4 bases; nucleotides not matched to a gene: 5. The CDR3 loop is CASTTDRGYNEQFF. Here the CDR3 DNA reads TGTGCCAGCACGACGGACAGGGGTTACAATGAGCAGTTCTTC.

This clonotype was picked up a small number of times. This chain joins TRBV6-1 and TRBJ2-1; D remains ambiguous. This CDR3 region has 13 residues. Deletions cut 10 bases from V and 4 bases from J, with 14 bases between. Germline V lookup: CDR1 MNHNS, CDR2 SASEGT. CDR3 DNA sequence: TGTGCCATCGGCAGCTCAACATACAATGAGCAGTTCTTC. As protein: CAIGSSTYNEQFF.

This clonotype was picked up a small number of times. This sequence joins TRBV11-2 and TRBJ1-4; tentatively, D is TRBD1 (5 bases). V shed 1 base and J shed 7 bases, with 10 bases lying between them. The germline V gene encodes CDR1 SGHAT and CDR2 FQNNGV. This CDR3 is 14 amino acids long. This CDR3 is CASSLVWGSEKLFF. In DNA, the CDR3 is TGTGCCAGCAGCTTAGTCTGGGGCAGTGAAAAACTGTTTTTT.

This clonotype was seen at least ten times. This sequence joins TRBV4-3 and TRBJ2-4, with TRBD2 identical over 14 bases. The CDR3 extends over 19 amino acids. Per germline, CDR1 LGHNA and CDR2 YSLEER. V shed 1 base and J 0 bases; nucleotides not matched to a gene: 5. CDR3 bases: TGCGCCAGCAGCCAAGCAGGGACTAGCGGGAGTTTAGCCAAAAACATTCAGTACTTC. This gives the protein CASSQAGTSGSLAKNIQYF.

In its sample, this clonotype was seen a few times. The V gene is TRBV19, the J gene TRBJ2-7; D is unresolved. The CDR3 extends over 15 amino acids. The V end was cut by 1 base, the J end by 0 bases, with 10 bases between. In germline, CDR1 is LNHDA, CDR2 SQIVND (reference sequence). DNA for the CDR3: TGTGCCAGTAGTATAGCCCACGGAGTCTCCTACGAGCAGTACTTC. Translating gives CASSIAHGVSYEQYF.

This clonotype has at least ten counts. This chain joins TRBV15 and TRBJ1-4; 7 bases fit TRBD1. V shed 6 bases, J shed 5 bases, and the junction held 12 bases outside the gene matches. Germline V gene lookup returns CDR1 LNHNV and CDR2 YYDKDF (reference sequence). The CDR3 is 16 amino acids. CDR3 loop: CATSSRPQGPNEKLFF. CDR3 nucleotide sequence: TGTGCCACCAGTAGCCGGCCACAGGGGCCAAATGAAAAACTGTTTTTT.

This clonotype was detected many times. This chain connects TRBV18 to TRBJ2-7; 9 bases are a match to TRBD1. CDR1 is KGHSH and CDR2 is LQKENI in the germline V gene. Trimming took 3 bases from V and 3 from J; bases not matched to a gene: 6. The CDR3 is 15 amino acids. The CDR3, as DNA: TGTGCCAGCTCACCGGGACAGGGCTCTTTCTACGAGCAGTACTTC. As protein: CASSPGQGSFYEQYF.

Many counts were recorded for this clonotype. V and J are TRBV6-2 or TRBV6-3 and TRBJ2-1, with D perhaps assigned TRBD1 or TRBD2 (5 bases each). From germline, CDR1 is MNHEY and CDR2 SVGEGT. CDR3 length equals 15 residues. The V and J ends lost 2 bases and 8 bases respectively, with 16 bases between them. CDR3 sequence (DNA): TGTGCCAGCAGTTACATCAGGGACGGTTTATATGAGCAGTTCTTC. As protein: CASSYIRDGLYEQFF.

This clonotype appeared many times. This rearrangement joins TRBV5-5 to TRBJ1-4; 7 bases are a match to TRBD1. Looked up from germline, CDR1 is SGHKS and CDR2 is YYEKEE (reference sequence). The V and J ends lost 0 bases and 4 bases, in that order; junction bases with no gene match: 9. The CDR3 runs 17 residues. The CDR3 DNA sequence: TGTGCCAGCAGCTTGGGCCAGGGGGGACATCTTAATGAAAAACTGTTTTTT. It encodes CASSLGQGGHLNEKLFF. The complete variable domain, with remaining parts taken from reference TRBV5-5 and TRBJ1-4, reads DAGVTQSPTHLIKTRGQQVTLRCSPISGHKSVSWYQQVLGQGPQFIFQYYEKEERGRGNFPDRFSARQFPNYSSELNVNALLLGDSALYLCASSLGQGGHLNEKLFFGSGTQLSVL.

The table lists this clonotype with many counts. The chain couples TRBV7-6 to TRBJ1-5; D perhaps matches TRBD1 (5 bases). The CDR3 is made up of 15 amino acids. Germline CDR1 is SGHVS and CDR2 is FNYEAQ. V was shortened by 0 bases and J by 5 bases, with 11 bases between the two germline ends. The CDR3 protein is CASSLAGTGDQPQHF. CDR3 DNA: TGTGCCAGCAGCTTAGCGGGGACTGGAGATCAGCCCCAGCATTTT. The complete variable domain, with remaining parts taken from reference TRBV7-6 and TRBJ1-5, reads GAGVSQSPRYKVTKRGQDVALRCDPISGHVSLYWYRQALGQGPEFLTYFNYEAQQDKSGLPNDRFSAERPEGSISTLTIQRTEQRDSAMYRCASSLAGTGDQPQHFGDGTRLSIL.

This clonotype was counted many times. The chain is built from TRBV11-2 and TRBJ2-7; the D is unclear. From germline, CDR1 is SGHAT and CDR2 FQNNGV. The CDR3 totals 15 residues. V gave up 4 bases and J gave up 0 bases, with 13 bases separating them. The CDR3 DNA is TGTGCCAGCAGCTCTACTGACGCCACCTCCTACGAGCAGTACTTC. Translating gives CASSSTDATSYEQYF.

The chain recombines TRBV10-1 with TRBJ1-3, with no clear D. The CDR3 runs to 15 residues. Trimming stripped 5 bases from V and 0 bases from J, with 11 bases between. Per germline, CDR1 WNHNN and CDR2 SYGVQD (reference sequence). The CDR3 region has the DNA TGCGCCAGCAGTATGTCCCGTGACTCTGGAAACACCATATATTTT. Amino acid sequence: CASSMSRDSGNTIYF.

The chain's CDR3 is CASSQVTGRNTEAFF. As DNA, the CDR3 is TGCGCCAGCAGCCAAGTGACAGGGAGGAACACTGAAGCTTTCTTT. V usage is TRBV4-1 and J usage is TRBJ1-1; 7 bases match TRBD1. Germline V gene lookup returns CDR1 MGHRA and CDR2 YSYEKL. V shed 1 base and J 1 base; nucleotides not matched to a gene: 3. This CDR3 contains 15 residues.

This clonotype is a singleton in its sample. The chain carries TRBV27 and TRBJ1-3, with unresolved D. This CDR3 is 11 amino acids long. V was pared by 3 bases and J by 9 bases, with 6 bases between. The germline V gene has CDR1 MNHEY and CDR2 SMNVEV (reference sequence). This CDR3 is CASSFGGTIYF. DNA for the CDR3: TGTGCCAGCAGTTTTGGAGGCACCATATATTTT.